One and the same sample provided the 27 T cell receptor beta chains below, sequenced in a study of Ad26.COV2.S vaccination and SARS-CoV-2 variants (dated by TCRdb to the early 2020s). The treatment or condition label, read with the paper, signifies: roughly 18 received Ad26.COV2.S at low or high dose, single or two shots; roughly five received placebo; per-sample allocation not given. Repertoires of vaccine and placebo recipients were sequenced from samples collected on day 63 after the first injection. Libraries were prepared through the immunoSEQ multiplex PCR assay. What TCRdb holds here is the immuneACCESS table cut down to in-frame rearrangements. Part of the clones is not present; checked against another copy, under half of the missing clones reflect an unresolved V gene, and the others are unexplained. Present in this sample are about half a million clones, roughly nine tenths of which were seen just once. Around 1.8% of the sample belongs to the ten largest clones.

Sequencing used peripheral blood, obtained in a trial of Ad26.COV2.S vaccine versus placebo. The source of these receptors is a person between 18 and 59 years old who received the Ad26.COV2.S COVID-19 vaccine or a placebo.

The genes are TRBV5-1 and TRBJ2-7; D may be TRBD1 (6 bases). CDR3 length equals 14 residues. Trimming took 7 bases from V and 0 from J, leaving 14 bases between them. From germline, CDR1 is SGHRS and CDR2 YFSETQ. The CDR3 nucleotides are TGCGCCAGCCGGTCTCGGGACACCTCCTACGAGCAGTACTTC. Translating it yields CASRSRDTSYEQYF.

This chain connects TRBV9 to TRBJ2-1; 13 bases fit TRBD2. This CDR3 contains 16 residues. Trimming cost V 0 bases and J 8 bases; bases outside gene matches: 5. The germline CDR1 and CDR2 sequences are SGDLS and YYNGEE. In DNA form, the CDR3 reads TGTGCCAGCAGCGTAGCTCGGACTAGCGGGAGCCATGAGCAGTTCTTC. The encoded protein is CASSVARTSGSHEQFF.

V usage is TRBV7-8 and J usage is TRBJ2-1; TRBD1 is a possible D gene (6 bases). Trimming left V 5 bases short and J 10 bases short, with 21 bases between. The germline V gene encodes CDR1 SGHVS and CDR2 FQNEAQ. The CDR3 is 15 amino acids. The CDR3 DNA sequence: TGTGCCAGCAGCCGCCGGGACACCCAGTCAGTAGAGCAGTTCTTC. Protein product: CASSRRDTQSVEQFF.

With regard to this clone: This specimen includes other DNA sequences encoding the same CDR3. The chain carries TRBV7-2 and TRBJ1-1; 7 bases fit TRBD1. Germline lookup yields CDR1 SGHTA and CDR2 FQGNSA. V was pared by 1 base and J by 2 bases, with 4 bases of the junction left unmatched. The CDR3 contains 15 residues. CDR3 amino acids: CASSLGGTVNTEAFF. CDR3 coding DNA: TGTGCCAGCAGCTTAGGAGGGACAGTCAACACTGAAGCTTTCTTT.

This clone was observed a single time. This rearrangement joins TRBV28 to TRBJ2-3; TRBD2 might be the D (6 bases). The CDR3 spans 15 residues. The V gene lost 5 bases and the J gene lost 0 bases, with 12 bases spanning the gap. Germline CDR1 reads MDHEN; CDR2 reads SYDVKM. In DNA form, the CDR3 reads TGTGCCAGCAGTCGGCGGGACTCTAGCACAGATACGCAGTATTTT. This translates into CASSRRDSSTDTQYF.

The chain recombines TRBV18 with TRBJ2-6; D is ambiguous. V was cut by 3 bases and J by 0 bases, with 9 bases left in between. Germline values: CDR1 KGHSH, CDR2 LQKENI. CDR3 size: 16 residues. CDR3 nucleotides: TGTGCCAGCTCACCGGACGCCAGCTCTGGGGCCAACGTCCTGACTTTC. The encoded protein is CASSPDASSGANVLTF.

The chain has TRBV27 and TRBJ1-2; tentatively, D is TRBD1 (5 bases). There are 15 residues in the CDR3. CDR1 and CDR2 from the germline V gene are MNHEY and SMNVEV (reference sequence). V was clipped by 8 bases and J by 1 base, with 17 bases between them. CDR3 residues: CASGGPGVVNYGYTF. DNA of the CDR3: TGTGCCAGCGGTGGTCCGGGGGTAGTTAACTATGGCTACACCTTC.

This clone was counted a few times. The V and J genes are TRBV2 and TRBJ2-7, with D possibly TRBD1 on 6 matching bases. CDR3 length: 14 amino acids. V shed 3 bases and J shed 0 bases, with 9 bases lying between them. Germline assignment: CDR1 SNHLY and CDR2 FYNNEI. CDR3 sequence reads: CASSDLGASYEQYF. For the CDR3, the DNA is TGTGCCAGCAGTGATCTGGGGGCCTCCTACGAGCAGTACTTC.

The gene calls are TRBV5-5 and TRBJ1-4; maybe TRBD1 (6 bases). Germline CDR1 and CDR2: SGHKS and YYEKEE (reference sequence). The CDR3 length is 17 residues. With 4 bases removed from V and 2 bases from J, the gap between germline ends came to 18 bases. CDR3 in amino acids: CASSPIFPGGTNEKLFF. CDR3 bases: TGTGCCAGCAGCCCTATTTTCCCCGGGGGCACTAATGAAAAACTGTTTTTT.

The chain carries TRBV6-6 and TRBJ1-1, with D maybe TRBD1 (6 bases). V gave up 10 bases and J gave up 1 base, with 19 bases separating them. CDR3 length: 15 amino acids. In germline, CDR1 is MNHNY, CDR2 SVGAGI (reference sequence). CDR3 bases: TGTGCCATCAAAGGGGGGATGGGGGCGAACACTGAAGCTTTCTTT. Its protein is CAIKGGMGANTEAFF.

This chain links TRBV15 with TRBJ1-2; D ambiguous. The CDR3 covers 14 residues. Trimming stripped 0 bases from V and 7 bases from J, with 12 bases between. CDR1 LNHNV and CDR2 YYDKDF come from the germline V gene (reference sequence). The CDR3 nucleotides are TGTGCCACCAGCAGAGACGGACGTGGGTCTGGCTACACCTTC. Translation gives CATSRDGRGSGYTF. The whole variable domain, remainder taken from reference TRBV15 and TRBJ1-2, is DAMVIQNPRYQVTQFGKPVTLSCSQTLNHNVMYWYQQKSSQAPKLLFHYYDKDFNNEADTPDNFQSRRPNTSFCFLDIRSPGLGDTAMYLCATSRDGRGSGYTFGSGTRLTVV.

The chain carries TRBV4-2 and TRBJ2-3; unclear D gene. CDR1 and CDR2 from the germline V gene are LGHNA and YNFKEQ. With 3 bases removed from V and 2 bases from J, the gap between germline ends came to 6 bases. This CDR3 is 13 amino acids long. Here the CDR3 DNA reads TGTGCCAGCAGCCATGGCACCACAGATACGCAGTATTTT. It is translated as CASSHGTTDTQYF.

This clone has just one count. The chain has TRBV7-9 and TRBJ1-1; D not resolved. Germline-derived CDR1 and CDR2 are SEHNR and FQNEAQ (reference sequence). Trimming cost V 6 bases and J 12 bases, with 17 bases left between them. This CDR3 is built from 12 residues. The CDR3: CASSPEPGRTFF. The CDR3 DNA follows: TGTGCCAGCAGTCCCGAACCAGGAAGAACTTTCTTT.

J is TRBJ1-5 and V is TRBV6-5, with a possible D match to TRBD1 (6 bases). This CDR3 region has 16 residues. Germline CDR1 reads MNHEY; CDR2 reads SVGAGI. The germline V and J ends were trimmed by 0 bases and 7 bases, with 16 bases remaining between them. The CDR3 nucleotides read TGTGCCAGCAGTTACTCTGCCCAGGGGAATGGGCAGCCCCAGCATTTT. It yields the protein CASSYSAQGNGQPQHF.

This rearrangement joins TRBV2 to TRBJ2-3; 8 bases fit TRBD1. The germline gives CDR1 SNHLY, CDR2 FYNNEI. Germline trimming cut 4 bases from V and 6 bases from J; bases unmatched to any gene: 6. The CDR3 loop spans 14 amino acids. The CDR3 DNA is TGTGCCAGCAGTGTAGACAGGGGATGGGATACGCAGTATTTT. Encoded protein: CASSVDRGWDTQYF. The full variable domain, its missing parts supplied by reference TRBV2 and TRBJ2-3, is EPEVTQTPSHQVTQMGQEVILRCVPISNHLYFYWYRQILGQKVEFLVSFYNNEISEKSEIFDDQFSVERPDGSNFTLKIRSTKLEDSAMYFCASSVDRGWDTQYFGPGTRLTVL.

The V and J genes are TRBV27 and TRBJ1-3; 8 nucleotides align to TRBD1. This CDR3 comprises 15 residues. V lost 4 bases and J lost 2; bases outside the gene matches: 4. Germline V gene sequence: CDR1 MNHEY, CDR2 SMNVEV (reference sequence). The CDR3 region has the DNA TGTGCCAGCAGTTCCCGGACAGGGCCTGGAAACACCATATATTTT. Translated, it gives CASSSRTGPGNTIYF.

V and J are TRBV15 and TRBJ2-7; D remains unclear. Germline CDR1 reads LNHNV; CDR2 reads YYDKDF (reference sequence). V was cut by 1 base and J by 3 bases, with 4 bases left in between. The CDR3 has 12 residues. As DNA, the CDR3 is TGTGCCACCAGCAGAGCTAACTACGAGCAGTACTTC. Its translation: CATSRANYEQYF.

This chain joins TRBV6-5 and TRBJ2-1, with 11 bases that match TRBD1. CDR3 length: 15 amino acids. V dropped 6 bases and J dropped 6; count of bases not matched to a gene: 7. Germline V gene data show CDR1 as MNHEY and CDR2 as SVGAGI. This CDR3 reads CASRTGQGDINEQFF. The CDR3 region has the DNA TGTGCCAGCAGAACGGGACAGGGGGATATCAATGAGCAGTTCTTC.

The chain uses TRBV12-3 or TRBV12-4 and TRBJ1-1, with 9 positions matching TRBD1. The CDR3 extends over 13 amino acids. V shed 7 bases and J 3 bases; nucleotides not matched to a gene: 3. CDR3 region: CASTGTGYTEAFF. The CDR3 DNA sequence: TGTGCCAGCACCGGGACAGGGTACACTGAAGCTTTCTTT.

The chain uses TRBV19 and TRBJ2-2; maybe TRBD1 (6 bases). The CDR3 spans 14 residues. Germline CDR1 and CDR2: LNHDA and SQIVND (reference sequence). Trimming removed 6 bases at V and 5 bases at J, with 13 bases between. This CDR3 is CASSLQGNTGELFF. The CDR3 DNA is TGTGCCAGTAGCCTACAGGGAAATACCGGGGAGCTGTTTTTT.

This CDR3 is CASSYSPGSYEQYF. The DNA of the CDR3 is TGTGCCAGCAGTTACTCGCCAGGGTCCTACGAGCAGTACTTC. This chain connects TRBV6-6 to TRBJ2-7; D is perhaps TRBD1 (5 bases). Trimming took 0 bases from V and 1 from J, leaving 7 bases between them. This CDR3 has 14 residues. The germline V gene has CDR1 MNHNY and CDR2 SVGAGI (reference sequence).

CDR3 nucleotides: TGCGCCAGCAGCCAAGTTTTAATAGTGCGAAATGAGCAGTTCTTC. This sequence encodes CASSQVLIVRNEQFF. J is TRBJ2-1 and V is TRBV4-1; no clear D. CDR1 is MGHRA, CDR2 YSYEKL, per germline. This CDR3 contains 15 residues. Trimming took 1 base from V and 7 from J, leaving 14 bases between them.

This chain joins TRBV21-1 and TRBJ2-1; no check of the table's D call, TRBD2, against the DNA was made. TRBV21-1 is described as a pseudogene. The CDR3 is 13 residues long. The CDR3 sequence: CAGGTSGYNEQFF. The CDR3, as DNA: TGTGCCGGGGGGACTAGCGGATACAATGAGCAGTTCTTC.

The chain joins TRBV5-1 to TRBJ1-1; 7 positions agree with TRBD1. Germline V gives CDR1 SGHRS, CDR2 YFSETQ. The CDR3 is made up of 15 amino acids. Trimming took 4 bases from V and 1 from J; bases not matched to a gene: 7. CDR3 amino acids: CASSLHRTGNTEAFF. The CDR3 nucleotides are TGCGCCAGCAGCCTACATAGGACAGGGAACACTGAAGCTTTCTTT.

J is TRBJ1-4 and V is TRBV28, with D unclear. The CDR3 sequence is 13 residues long. V dropped 6 bases and J dropped 7 bases, with 12 bases sitting between them. The V gene's germline CDR1 is MDHEN and CDR2 SYDVKM. The CDR3 here is CASSRWTAEKLFF. The CDR3, as DNA: TGTGCCAGCAGCCGGTGGACCGCTGAAAAACTGTTTTTT.

J is TRBJ2-5 and V is TRBV7-9; D gene uncertain. The CDR3 runs 11 residues. Germline V gene data show CDR1 as SEHNR and CDR2 as FQNEAQ (reference sequence). Trimming stripped 2 bases from V and 5 bases from J, with 3 bases between. The CDR3 loop reads CASSLFETQYF. The CDR3 DNA is TGTGCCAGCAGCTTATTTGAGACCCAGTACTTC.

The chain joins TRBV24-1 to TRBJ2-1, with D possibly TRBD1 on 6 matching bases. Germline-derived CDR1 and CDR2 are KGHDR and SFDVKD. The CDR3 runs 17 residues. V was clipped by 4 bases and J by 4 bases, with 19 bases between them. The CDR3 sequence is CATSDRGGRGSYNEQFF. As DNA, the CDR3 is TGTGCCACCAGTGACCGGGGTGGCAGGGGATCATACAATGAGCAGTTCTTC.